The sequence of this TCR beta chain was determined in a study of blood T cells in healthy people across ages. Germline values: CDR1 SGHTA, CDR2 FQGNSA. Deletions cut 8 bases from V and 2 bases from J, with 9 bases between. This CDR3 spans 12 amino acids. Combining a sample-barcoded 5' primer with a J-beta primer mix, a second PCR ran for about 7 to 11 cycles. MiXCR was run by TCRdb on the 5' RACE reads, yielding one entry per CDR3 protein. The data contain about 1.5 million distinct CDR3 sequences, approximately 43% of them seen just once; the ten biggest clones take up just over 4%. The V gene is TRBV7-2, the J gene TRBJ2-5; a weak D match, TRBD2 (6 bases). The TCR comes from a woman aged 18-29 years in good health. Sequencing was done on a sample of blood. This CDR3 is CASGLNQETQYF. CDR3 bases: TGTGCCAGCGGACTAAATCAAGAGACCCAGTACTTC.